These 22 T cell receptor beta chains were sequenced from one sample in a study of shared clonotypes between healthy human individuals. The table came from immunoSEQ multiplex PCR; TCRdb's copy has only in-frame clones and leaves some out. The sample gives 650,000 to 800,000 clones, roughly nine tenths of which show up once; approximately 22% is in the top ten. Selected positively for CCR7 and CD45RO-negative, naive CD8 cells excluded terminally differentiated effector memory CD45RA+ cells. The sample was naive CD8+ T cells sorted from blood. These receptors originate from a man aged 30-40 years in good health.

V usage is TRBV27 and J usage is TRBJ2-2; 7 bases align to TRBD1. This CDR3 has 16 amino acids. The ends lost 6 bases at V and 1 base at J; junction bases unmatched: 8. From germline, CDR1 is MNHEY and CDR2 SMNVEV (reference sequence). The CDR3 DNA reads TGTGCCAGCAGACCGCTATACAGGGGGAACACCGGGGAGCTGTTTTTT. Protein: CASRPLYRGNTGELFF.

CDR3 protein: CSVEGLNREYTF. The CDR3 DNA reads TGCAGCGTTGAAGGTTTGAACAGGGAGTACACCTTC. The J gene is TRBJ1-2, the V gene TRBV29-1; maybe TRBD1 (6 bases). This CDR3 has 12 residues. With 1 base removed from V and 11 bases from J, the gap between germline ends came to 14 bases. In germline, CDR1 is SQVTM, CDR2 ANQGSEA. The complete variable domain, with remaining parts taken from reference TRBV29-1 and TRBJ1-2, reads SAVISQKPSRDICQRGTSLTIQCQVDSQVTMMFWYRQQPGQSLTLIATANQGSEATYESGFVIDKFPISRPNLTFSTLTVSNMSPEDSSIYLCSVEGLNREYTFGSGTRLTVV.

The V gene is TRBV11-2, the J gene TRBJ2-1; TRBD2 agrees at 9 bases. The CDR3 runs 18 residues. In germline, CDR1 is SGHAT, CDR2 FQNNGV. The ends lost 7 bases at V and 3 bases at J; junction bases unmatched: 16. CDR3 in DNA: TGTGCCAGCAACCAGATGCTTCCCCCTAGCGGGAACTACAATGAGCAGTTCTTC. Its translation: CASNQMLPPSGNYNEQFF.

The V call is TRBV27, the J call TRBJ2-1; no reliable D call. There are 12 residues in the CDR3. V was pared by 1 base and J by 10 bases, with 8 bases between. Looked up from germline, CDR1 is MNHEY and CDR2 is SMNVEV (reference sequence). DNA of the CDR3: TGTGCCAGCAGTTTATTGGGCTCCGAGCAGTTCTTC. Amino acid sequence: CASSLLGSEQFF.

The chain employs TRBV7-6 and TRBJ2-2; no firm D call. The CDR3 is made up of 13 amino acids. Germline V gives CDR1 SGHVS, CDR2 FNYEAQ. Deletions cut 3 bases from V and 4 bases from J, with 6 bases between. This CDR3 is CASSFPGTGELFF. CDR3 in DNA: TGTGCCAGCAGCTTTCCAGGCACCGGGGAGCTGTTTTTT.

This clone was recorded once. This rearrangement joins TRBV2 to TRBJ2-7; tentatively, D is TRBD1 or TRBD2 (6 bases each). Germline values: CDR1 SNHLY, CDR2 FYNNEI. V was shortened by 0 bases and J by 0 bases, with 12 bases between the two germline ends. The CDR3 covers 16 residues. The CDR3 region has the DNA TGTGCCAGCAGTGAAGCGGGGCGGGACACCTCCTACGAGCAGTACTTC. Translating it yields CASSEAGRDTSYEQYF.

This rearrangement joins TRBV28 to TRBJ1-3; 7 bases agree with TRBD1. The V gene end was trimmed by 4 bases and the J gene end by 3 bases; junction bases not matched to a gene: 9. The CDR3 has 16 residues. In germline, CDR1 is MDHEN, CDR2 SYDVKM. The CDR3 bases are TGTGCCAGCAGTTATGAGACAGGGACCTTTGGAAACACCATATATTTT. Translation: CASSYETGTFGNTIYF.

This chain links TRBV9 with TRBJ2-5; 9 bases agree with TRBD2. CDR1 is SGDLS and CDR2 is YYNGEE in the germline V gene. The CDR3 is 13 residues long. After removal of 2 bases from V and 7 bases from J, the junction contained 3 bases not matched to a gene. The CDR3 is CASSVNSGGTQYF. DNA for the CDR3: TGTGCCAGCAGCGTCAATAGCGGGGGGACCCAGTACTTC. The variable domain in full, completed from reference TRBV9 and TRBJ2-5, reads DSGVTQTPKHLITATGQRVTLRCSPRSGDLSVYWYQQSLDQGLQFLIQYYNGEERAKGNILERFSAQQFPDLHSELNLSSLELGDSALYFCASSVNSGGTQYFGPGTRLLVL.

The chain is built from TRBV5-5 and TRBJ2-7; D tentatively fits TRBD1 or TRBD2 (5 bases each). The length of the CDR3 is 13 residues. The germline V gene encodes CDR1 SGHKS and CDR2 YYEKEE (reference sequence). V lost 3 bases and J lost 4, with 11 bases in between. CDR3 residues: CASSWGGGYEQYF. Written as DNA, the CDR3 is TGTGCCAGCAGCTGGGGCGGAGGATACGAGCAGTACTTC.

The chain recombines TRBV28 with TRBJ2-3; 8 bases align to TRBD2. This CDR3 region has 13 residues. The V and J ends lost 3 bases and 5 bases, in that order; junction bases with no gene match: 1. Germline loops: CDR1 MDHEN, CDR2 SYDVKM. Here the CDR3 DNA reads TGTGCCAGCAGTTTTCGGGGGGGAGATACGCAGTATTTT. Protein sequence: CASSFRGGDTQYF.

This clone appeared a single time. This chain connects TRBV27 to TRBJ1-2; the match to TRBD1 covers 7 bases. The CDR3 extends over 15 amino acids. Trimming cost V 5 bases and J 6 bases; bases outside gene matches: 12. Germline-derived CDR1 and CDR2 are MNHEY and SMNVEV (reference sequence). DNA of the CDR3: TGTGCCAGCAGTCCACAGGGGAAGACGCTAAATGGCTACACCTTC. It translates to CASSPQGKTLNGYTF.

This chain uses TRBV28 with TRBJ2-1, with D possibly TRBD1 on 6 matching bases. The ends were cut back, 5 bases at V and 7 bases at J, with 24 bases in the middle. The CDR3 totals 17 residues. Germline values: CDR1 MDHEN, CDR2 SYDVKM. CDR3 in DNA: TGTGCCAGCAGTAACCCCCGAGGGGGAGACAGGATAAATGAGCAGTTCTTC. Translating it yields CASSNPRGGDRINEQFF.

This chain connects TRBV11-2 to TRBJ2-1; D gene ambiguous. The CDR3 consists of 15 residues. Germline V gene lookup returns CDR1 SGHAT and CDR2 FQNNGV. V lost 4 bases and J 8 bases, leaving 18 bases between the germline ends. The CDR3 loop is CASSSRPLGADEQFF. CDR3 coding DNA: TGTGCCAGCAGCTCCCGACCCCTAGGAGCCGATGAGCAGTTCTTC.

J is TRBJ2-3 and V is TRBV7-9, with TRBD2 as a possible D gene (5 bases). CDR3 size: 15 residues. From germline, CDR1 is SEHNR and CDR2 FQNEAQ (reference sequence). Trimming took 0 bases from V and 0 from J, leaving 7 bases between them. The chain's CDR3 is CASSLASGSTDTQYF. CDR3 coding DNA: TGTGCCAGCAGCTTAGCCAGCGGTAGCACAGATACGCAGTATTTT.

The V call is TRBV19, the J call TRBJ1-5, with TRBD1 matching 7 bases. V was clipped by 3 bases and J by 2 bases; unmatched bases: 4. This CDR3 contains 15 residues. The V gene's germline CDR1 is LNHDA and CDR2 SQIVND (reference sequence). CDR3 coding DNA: TGTGCCAGTAGTATGAGGGGGCTGGGCAATCAGCCCCAGCATTTT. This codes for CASSMRGLGNQPQHF.

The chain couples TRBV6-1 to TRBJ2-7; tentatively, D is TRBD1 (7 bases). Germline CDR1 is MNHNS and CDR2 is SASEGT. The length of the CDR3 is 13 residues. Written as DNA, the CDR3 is TGTGGCACTACAGGGGACTTAACCTACGAGCAGTACTTC. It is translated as CGTTGDLTYEQYF.

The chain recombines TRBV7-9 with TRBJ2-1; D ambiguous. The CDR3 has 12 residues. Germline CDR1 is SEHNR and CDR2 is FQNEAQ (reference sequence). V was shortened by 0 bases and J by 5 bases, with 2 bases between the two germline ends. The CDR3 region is CASSLADNEQFF. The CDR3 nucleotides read TGTGCCAGCAGCTTAGCGGACAATGAGCAGTTCTTC. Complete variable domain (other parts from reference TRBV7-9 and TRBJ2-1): DTGVSQNPRHKITKRGQNVTFRCDPISEHNRLYWYRQTLGQGPEFLTYFQNEAQLEKSRLLSDRFSAERPKGSFSTLEIQRTEQGDSAMYLCASSLADNEQFFGPGTRLTVL.

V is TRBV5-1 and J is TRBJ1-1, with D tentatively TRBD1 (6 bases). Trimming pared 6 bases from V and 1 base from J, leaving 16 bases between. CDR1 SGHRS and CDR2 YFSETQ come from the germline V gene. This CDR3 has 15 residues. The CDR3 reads CASTETGGGNTEAFF. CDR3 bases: TGCGCCAGCACGGAGACAGGAGGGGGGAACACTGAAGCTTTCTTT. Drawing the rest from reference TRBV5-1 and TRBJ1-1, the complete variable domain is KAGVTQTPRYLIKTRGQQVTLSCSPISGHRSVSWYQQTPGQGLQFLFEYFSETQRNKGNFPGRFSGRQFSNSRSEMNVSTLELGDSALYLCASTETGGGNTEAFFGQGTRLTVV.

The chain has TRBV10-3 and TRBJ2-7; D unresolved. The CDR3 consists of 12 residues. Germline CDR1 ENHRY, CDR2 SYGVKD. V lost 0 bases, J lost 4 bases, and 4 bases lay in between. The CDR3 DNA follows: TGTGCCATCAGTGAGTCTTTGTACGAGCAGTACTTC. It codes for CAISESLYEQYF.

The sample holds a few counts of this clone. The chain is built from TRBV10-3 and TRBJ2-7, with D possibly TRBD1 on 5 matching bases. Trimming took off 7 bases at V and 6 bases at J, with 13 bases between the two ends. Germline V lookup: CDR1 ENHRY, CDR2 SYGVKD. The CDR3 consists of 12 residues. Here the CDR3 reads CAIMGRAGEQYF. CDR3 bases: TGTGCCATCATGGGCAGGGCCGGCGAGCAGTACTTC.

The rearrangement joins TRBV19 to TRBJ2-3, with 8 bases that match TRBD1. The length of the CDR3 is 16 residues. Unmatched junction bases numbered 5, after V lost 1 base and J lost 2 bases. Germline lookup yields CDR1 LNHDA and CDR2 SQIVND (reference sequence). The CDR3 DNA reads TGTGCCAGTAGTATAGGGGGACAGGCTATCACAGATACGCAGTATTTT. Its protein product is CASSIGGQAITDTQYF.

The CDR3 protein is CASSKALAVDEQYF. The CDR3 coding sequence is TGTGCCAGCAGTAAGGCTCTAGCGGTAGACGAGCAGTACTTC. The chain carries TRBV2 and TRBJ2-7, with TRBD2 matching over 7 bases. The CDR3 length is 14 residues. The V gene's germline CDR1 is SNHLY and CDR2 FYNNEI. After removal of 5 bases from V and 5 bases from J, the junction contained 9 bases not matched to a gene.